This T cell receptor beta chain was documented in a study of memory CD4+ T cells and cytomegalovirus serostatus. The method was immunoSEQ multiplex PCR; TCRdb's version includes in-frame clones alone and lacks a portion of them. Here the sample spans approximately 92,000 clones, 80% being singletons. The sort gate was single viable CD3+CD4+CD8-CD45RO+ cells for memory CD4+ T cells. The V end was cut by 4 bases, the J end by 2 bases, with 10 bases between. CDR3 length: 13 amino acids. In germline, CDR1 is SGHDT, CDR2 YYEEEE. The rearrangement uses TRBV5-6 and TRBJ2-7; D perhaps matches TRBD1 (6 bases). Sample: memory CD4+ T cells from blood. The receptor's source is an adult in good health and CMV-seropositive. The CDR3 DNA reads TGTGCCAGCAGCCGGGACACGACCTACGAGCAGTACTTC. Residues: CASSRDTTYEQYF.